This T cell receptor beta chain was observed in a study of blood T cell repertoires in COVID-19. Study information: Nucleic acid was either cDNA or gDNA, and it came from T cells, B-cell-depleted T cells, or PBMCs.

Original analysis: How many nucleated cells were present was estimated from reference gene primer amplification. TCRdb's copy holds only in-frame clones and misses some; the assay was immunoSEQ multiplex PCR. D and trimming were read from the DNA, whereas the V and J calls and clone size are those reported in that table. The sample yields around 140,000 clones, about four fifths seen once. Germline CDR1 SGHRS, CDR2 YFSETQ. Trimming pared 3 bases from V and 3 bases from J, leaving 13 bases between. CDR3 length: 14 residues. This sequence joins TRBV5-1 and TRBJ2-7, with D possibly TRBD1 on 5 matching bases. This clonotype was obtained from a man aged 65 to 85 who had recovered from COVID-19. The sequenced material came from peripheral blood. CDR3 sequence (DNA): TGCGCCAGCAGCTCGAGAGAAACAGGCTACGAGCAGTACTTC. Protein sequence: CASSSRETGYEQYF.